This paragraph reports one T cell receptor (beta chain). Its antigen remains unidentified. One end of the junction fails to match germline, which may point to a read error. The record originates from a study of T-cell reconstitution after alpha-beta-depleted transplantation in children. Using unique molecular identifiers, the investigators prepared the TCRbeta library. In TCRdb, the PCR reads were re-called with MiXCR into one record per CDR3 protein. Seen here are about 460,000 distinct CDR3 sequences, over 9.5% observed once, and the top ten hold around 2%. The study, taken as a whole, reports: At day 60, the high TCRbeta diversity found in some patients originated from recipient T cells and thymic progenitors that had survived. The authors attributed T-cell counts and diversity one year after transplant mostly to newly produced T cells. The origin of alpha-beta T cells about two months after transplant was reportedly several hundred expanded graft clones.

This CDR3 has 13 amino acids. Germline-derived CDR1 and CDR2 are SSHAT and FNYEAQ (reference sequence). The rearrangement joins TRBV7-7 to TRBJ2-1, with no clear D. The TCR originated in a child aged 2 to 15 with inherited bone marrow failure, due to receive a stem cell transplant. Source: PBMCs, taken before TCRalphabeta/CD19-depleted stem cell transplant. The CDR3 sequence is CASSFRRNNEQFF. Written as DNA, the CDR3 is TGTGCTAGCAGCTTTCGACGAAACAATGAGCAGTTCTTC. The full variable domain, in which reference TRBV7-7 and TRBJ2-1 provide the parts outside the CDR3, is GAGVSQSPRYKVTKRGQDVTLRCDPISSHATLYWYQQALGQGPEFLTYFNYEAQPDKSGLPSDRFSAERPEGSISTLTIQRTEQRDSAMYRCASSFRRNNEQFFGPGTRLTVL.